These 20 T cell receptor beta chains were sequenced from one sample in a study of T cells after yellow fever vaccination. TCRdb reprocessed the 5' RACE reads via MiXCR and lists one record per CDR3 protein. The table lists 80,000 to 100,000 distinct CDR3 sequences, 8% to 10% of them singletons. The sequencing here drew on CD8+ T cells not binding an NS4B(214-222) dextramer, sorted from PBMCs, taken less than 16 days after the first yellow fever vaccination. The receptors here all came from a young man who received the YFV17D yellow fever vaccine.

V is TRBV5-1 and J is TRBJ2-7, with D unresolved. Germline V gene lookup returns CDR1 SGHRS and CDR2 YFSETQ. The CDR3 runs 14 residues. The V and J ends lost 2 bases and 3 bases respectively, with 12 bases between them. The CDR3 nucleotides are TGCGCCAGCAGCTTTTCACGGAACAACTACGAGCAGTACTTC. This translates into CASSFSRNNYEQYF.

The rearrangement uses TRBV7-9 and TRBJ2-3; D uncertain. Trimming cost V 5 bases and J 2 bases, with 17 bases left between them. Per the germline V gene, CDR1 is SEHNR and CDR2 is FQNEAQ (reference sequence). The CDR3 has 16 residues. CDR3 region: CASSPLTITLTDTQYF. In nucleotides, the CDR3 is TGTGCCAGCAGCCCCCTCACCATTACCCTCACAGATACGCAGTATTTT.

This clonotype has only a few counts. The DNA of the CDR3 is TGTGCCACCAATCTCCGGCGGGGGGGGTACAATGAGCAGTTCTTC. This encodes CATNLRRGGYNEQFF. The genes are TRBV15 and TRBJ2-1, with TRBD2 identical over 9 bases. CDR1 and CDR2 (germline): LNHNV, YYDKDF (reference sequence). With 7 bases clipped from V and 4 bases from J, the junction kept 8 bases outside the gene matches. The CDR3 is 15 residues long. Full variable domain (outside the CDR3, taken from reference TRBV15 and TRBJ2-1): DAMVIQNPRYQVTQFGKPVTLSCSQTLNHNVMYWYQQKSSQAPKLLFHYYDKDFNNEADTPDNFQSRRPNTSFCFLDIRSPGLGDTAMYLCATNLRRGGYNEQFFGPGTRLTVL.

The chain couples TRBV4-1 to TRBJ2-3; D is ambiguous. CDR1 is MGHRA and CDR2 is YSYEKL in the germline V gene. The V gene lost 1 base and the J gene lost 0 bases, with 8 bases spanning the gap. CDR3 length: 15 residues. CDR3 amino acids: CASSQAPASTDTQYF. CDR3 in DNA: TGCGCCAGCAGCCAAGCTCCAGCTAGCACAGATACGCAGTATTTT.

This clonotype was counted a few times. J is TRBJ2-3 and V is TRBV6-2 or TRBV6-3; 10 positions agree with TRBD1. Germline values: CDR1 MNHEY, CDR2 SVGEGT. The CDR3 length is 15 residues. The V segment lost 6 bases and the J segment 6 bases; nucleotides outside the gene matches: 9. CDR3 sequence (DNA): TGTGCCAGCAGGACCGGGACAGGGGTTTGGGATACGCAGTATTTT. Translation: CASRTGTGVWDTQYF.

The chain's CDR3 is CASSFGAGYTF. CDR3 bases: TGTGCCAGCAGTTTTGGGGCTGGCTACACCTTC. The rearrangement uses TRBV12-3 or TRBV12-4 and TRBJ1-2; D might be TRBD1 (5 bases). Trimming shortened V by 3 bases and J by 7 bases, and 6 bases separated the two germline ends. The CDR3 extends over 11 amino acids.

This rearrangement joins TRBV7-2 to TRBJ1-4, with 8 bases that match TRBD1. Germline trimming cut 2 bases from V and 5 bases from J; bases unmatched to any gene: 1. There are 14 residues in the CDR3. The germline gives CDR1 SGHTA, CDR2 FQGNSA. The CDR3 DNA is TGTGCCAGCAGCTTATGGACAGGGAATGAAAAACTGTTTTTT. Amino acids: CASSLWTGNEKLFF.

A few counts support this clonotype. V usage is TRBV5-1 and J usage is TRBJ2-7; TRBD1 agrees at 9 bases. The V gene end was trimmed by 4 bases and the J gene end by 3 bases; junction bases not matched to a gene: 8. This CDR3 spans 15 amino acids. Per germline, CDR1 SGHRS and CDR2 YFSETQ. The chain's CDR3 is CASSPRRTGDYEQYF. CDR3 nucleotide sequence: TGCGCCAGCAGCCCACGGCGGACAGGGGACTACGAGCAGTACTTC.

In DNA, the CDR3 is TGTGCCAGCAGCTCTACAGGGGATGCTTTCTTT. It specifies CASSSTGDAFF. The chain carries TRBV5-4 and TRBJ1-1; TRBD1 matches 7 bases. The V gene's germline CDR1 is SGHNT and CDR2 YYREEE (reference sequence). There are 11 residues in the CDR3. J gave up 11 bases and V 3 bases, and 4 bases lay outside the gene matches.

The V call is TRBV28, the J call TRBJ2-3; D possibly corresponds to TRBD2 (5 bases). This CDR3 region has 15 residues. CDR1 is MDHEN, CDR2 SYDVKM, per germline. Trimming cost V 6 bases and J 3 bases, with 16 bases left between them. The CDR3 DNA reads as TGTGCCAGCAGCCCATGGGGTGGGAGAACAGATACGCAGTATTTT. Translated, it gives CASSPWGGRTDTQYF.

The chain employs TRBV5-6 and TRBJ2-7; D possibly corresponds to TRBD2 (6 bases). The CDR3 is 13 residues long. The ends were cut back, 4 bases at V and 7 bases at J, with 15 bases in the middle. CDR1 is SGHDT and CDR2 is YYEEEE in the germline V gene. The CDR3 is CASSKGGPREQYV. The CDR3 nucleotides are TGTGCCAGCAGCAAAGGAGGGCCGCGGGAGCAGTACGTC.

This clonotype came up a few times. J is TRBJ1-6 and V is TRBV7-6; TRBD1 might be the D (5 bases). The length of the CDR3 is 18 residues. Germline assignment: CDR1 SGHVS and CDR2 FNYEAQ. Trimming shortened V by 1 base and J by 9 bases, and 22 bases separated the two germline ends. CDR3 loop: CASSLGGDGGFWRSPLHF. The CDR3 nucleotides are TGTGCCAGCAGCTTAGGGGGCGACGGGGGGTTCTGGCGTTCACCCCTCCACTTT. The variable domain in full, completed from reference TRBV7-6 and TRBJ1-6, reads GAGVSQSPRYKVTKRGQDVALRCDPISGHVSLYWYRQALGQGPEFLTYFNYEAQQDKSGLPNDRFSAERPEGSISTLTIQRTEQRDSAMYRCASSLGGDGGFWRSPLHFGNGTRLTVT.

This sequence joins TRBV4-1 and TRBJ1-1; D not resolved. V lost 0 bases to trimming and J lost 7 bases, with 6 bases between them. The germline V gene encodes CDR1 MGHRA and CDR2 YSYEKL. This CDR3 comprises 12 residues. The DNA of the CDR3 is TGCGCCAGCAGCCAAGATCCCCGTGAAGCTTTCTTT. Protein: CASSQDPREAFF.

This clonotype has more than one count but fewer than ten. The chain employs TRBV6-6 and TRBJ2-7; no firm D call. This CDR3 has 12 residues. From germline, CDR1 is MNHNY and CDR2 SVGAGI (reference sequence). V lost 5 bases, J lost 4 bases, and 9 bases lay in between. DNA for the CDR3: TGTGCCAGCAGTCGGACCTTGTACGAGCAGTACTTC. As protein: CASSRTLYEQYF.

This clonotype has a handful of counts. For the CDR3, the DNA is TGCAGTGCTAGAAAGCGGGGGGACGCCTACGAGCAGTACGTC. Translation gives CSARKRGDAYEQYV. This rearrangement joins TRBV20-1 to TRBJ2-7; TRBD2 matches at 9 bases. Trimming took 2 bases from V and 2 from J; bases not matched to a gene: 4. The CDR3 runs to 14 residues. CDR1 DFQATT and CDR2 SNEGSKA come from the germline V gene (reference sequence).

This clonotype was detected a few times. The chain combines TRBV12-3 or TRBV12-4 with TRBJ1-1; D uncertain. V gave up 7 bases and J gave up 1 base, with 13 bases separating them. This CDR3 is 14 amino acids long. The chain's CDR3 is CASTLGGSNTEAFF. CDR3 bases: TGTGCCAGCACCTTGGGAGGGTCGAACACTGAAGCTTTCTTT.

V and J are TRBV5-6 and TRBJ2-3; 8 bases are a match to TRBD1. The CDR3 spans 15 residues. J gave up 2 bases and V 4 bases, and 6 bases lay outside the gene matches. Germline loops: CDR1 SGHDT, CDR2 YYEEEE. CDR3 sequence (DNA): TGTGCCAGCAGCCAGACAGGGGATGTCACAGATACGCAGTATTTT. Encoded protein: CASSQTGDVTDTQYF.

This clonotype was counted only a few times. This sequence joins TRBV30 and TRBJ2-3; 12 bases match TRBD2. Germline CDR1 is GTSNPN and CDR2 is SVGIG (reference sequence). The length of the CDR3 is 15 residues. Trimming cost V 6 bases and J 4 bases; bases outside gene matches: 8. The CDR3 spells CACDLAGGGPDTQYF. As DNA, the CDR3 is TGTGCCTGCGACCTAGCGGGGGGGGGTCCAGATACGCAGTATTTT.

The chain joins TRBV12-3 or TRBV12-4 to TRBJ2-1; possible D gene TRBD2, 5 bases. CDR3 length equals 13 residues. Trimming stripped 2 bases from V and 5 bases from J, with 7 bases between. The CDR3 protein is CASSLRDNNEQFF. CDR3 DNA: TGTGCCAGCAGTTTACGGGATAACAATGAGCAGTTCTTC.

This clonotype was seen many times. The chain uses TRBV5-6 and TRBJ2-5, with TRBD2 matching 7 bases. Looked up from germline, CDR1 is SGHDT and CDR2 is YYEEEE. Germline trimming cut 4 bases from V and 4 bases from J; bases unmatched to any gene: 16. CDR3 length equals 17 residues. The CDR3 DNA reads as TGTGCCAGCAGCCGAAATTTGGCAGCGGGGCTTCGAGAGACCCAGTACTTC. Its translation is CASSRNLAAGLRETQYF. The variable domain in full, completed from reference TRBV5-6 and TRBJ2-5, reads DAGVTQSPTHLIKTRGQQVTLRCSPKSGHDTVSWYQQALGQGPQFIFQYYEEEERQRGNFPDRFSGHQFPNYSSELNVNALLLGDSALYLCASSRNLAAGLRETQYFGPGTRLLVL.